These T cell receptor beta chains were read from a single sample in a study of Graves' ophthalmopathy and Graves' hyperthyroidism. TCRdb processed the multiplex PCR reads anew with MiXCR; each CDR3 protein has one entry. The table has 500,000 to 800,000 distinct CDR3 sequences, under 50% seen once. The sample was peripheral blood. The origin of the receptors is an adult man with Graves' ophthalmopathy. Both conserved end residues are part of each CDR3. A D gene is named only where the DNA matches it firmly. Where a row states a size, it is once, few, many or the class of an expanded clone; other rows omit it.

D: NA; J: TRBJ1-3; V: TRBV10-2; size: NA; CDR3: CATDGGGVQDTIYF; DNA: TGCGCCACCGATGGCGGGGGAGTCCAAGACACCATATATTTT
D: TRBD2; J: TRBJ2-7; V: TRBV9; size: few; CDR3: CASSSRTSGISYEQYF; DNA: TGTGCCAGCAGCTCCCGGACTAGCGGGATCTCCTACGAGCAGTACTTC
D: NA; J: TRBJ1-2; V: TRBV2; size: NA; CDR3: CASRAYRDAYGYTF; DNA: TGTGCCAGCAGGGCCTATAGGGACGCCTATGGCTACACCTTC
D: TRBD2; J: TRBJ2-7; V: TRBV15; size: few; CDR3: CATSRALAGGYEQYF; DNA: TGTGCCACCAGCAGGGCGCTAGCGGGTGGCTACGAGCAGTACTTC
D: TRBD1; J: TRBJ2-7; V: TRBV11-2; size: NA; CDR3: CAGSLDRGYEQYF; DNA: TGTGCCGGCAGCCTAGACAGGGGATACGAGCAGTACTTC
D: NA; J: TRBJ1-2; V: TRBV2; size: many; CDR3: CASSDMAVANYGYTF; DNA: TGTGCCAGCAGTGATATGGCAGTAGCTAACTATGGCTACACCTTC
D: NA; J: TRBJ2-7; V: TRBV29-1; size: NA; CDR3: CSVLAQGSYF; DNA: TGCAGCGTTTTAGCACAGGGTTCGTACTTC
D: NA; J: TRBJ2-2; V: TRBV2; size: few; CDR3: CASSPPSFTGELFF; DNA: TGTGCCAGCAGTCCACCGAGTTTCACCGGGGAGCTGTTTTTT
D: NA; J: TRBJ2-5; V: TRBV25-1; size: once; CDR3: CASLGVETQYF; DNA: TGTGCCAGCCTGGGTGTTGAGACCCAGTACTTC
D: TRBD1; J: TRBJ2-2; V: TRBV10-3; size: many; CDR3: CAISESRTGAGELFF; DNA: TGTGCCATCAGTGAGTCCAGGACAGGGGCCGGGGAGCTGTTTTTT
D: TRBD1; J: TRBJ1-2; V: TRBV7-9; size: NA; CDR3: CASSLVPGQDLYGYTF; DNA: TGTGCCAGCAGCTTAGTCCCGGGACAGGACCTTTATGGCTACACCTTC
D: NA; J: TRBJ2-3; V: TRBV19; size: NA; CDR3: CASSELTDTQYF; DNA: TGTGCCAGTAGCGAACTGACAGATACGCAGTATTTT
D: TRBD1; J: TRBJ2-5; V: TRBV7-7; size: NA; CDR3: CASSRGQGGWETQYF; DNA: TGTGCTAGCAGCCGTGGACAGGGAGGTTGGGAGACCCAGTACTTC
D: NA; J: TRBJ1-2; V: TRBV2; size: NA; CDR3: CASSAQGHANYGYTF; DNA: TGTGCCAGCAGTGCCCAGGGACACGCCAACTATGGCTACACCTTC
D: NA; J: TRBJ1-1; V: TRBV29-1; size: few; CDR3: CSFSANTEAFF; DNA: TGCAGCTTTTCAGCGAACACTGAAGCTTTCTTT
D: NA; J: TRBJ1-6; V: TRBV15; size: NA; CDR3: CATSRDLGADNSPLHF; DNA: TGTGCCACCAGCAGAGATCTCGGGGCAGATAATTCACCCCTCCACTTT
D: NA; J: TRBJ1-1; V: TRBV29-1; size: NA; CDR3: CSVAVGGDDTEAFF; DNA: TGCAGCGTTGCAGTAGGAGGGGATGACACTGAAGCTTTCTTT
D: NA; J: TRBJ1-1; V: TRBV9; size: few; CDR3: CASSVAPGADTEAFF; DNA: TGTGCCAGCAGCGTAGCCCCAGGGGCCGACACTGAAGCTTTCTTT
D: NA; J: TRBJ1-1; V: TRBV7-2; size: few; CDR3: CASSLAETGGAFF; DNA: TGTGCCAGCAGCTTAGCAGAGACGGGGGGAGCTTTCTTT
D: NA; J: TRBJ1-3; V: TRBV2; size: NA; CDR3: CASSDSTPGNTVYF; DNA: TGTGCCAGCAGTGACAGTACCCCTGGAAACACCGTATATTTT
D: NA; J: TRBJ1-1; V: TRBV25-1; size: NA; CDR3: CASSEGREVTEAFF; DNA: TGTGCCAGCAGTGAAGGTCGGGAGGTCACTGAAGCTTTCTTT
D: NA; J: TRBJ2-2; V: TRBV19; size: NA; CDR3: CASSIWARVNTGELFF; DNA: TGTGCCAGTAGTATATGGGCCAGGGTTAACACCGGGGAGCTGTTTTTT
D: NA; J: TRBJ1-2; V: TRBV29-1; size: NA; CDR3: CSVNGVGKGYTF; DNA: TGCAGCGTTAATGGGGTTGGGAAAGGCTACACCTTC
D: NA; J: TRBJ2-5; V: TRBV11-2; size: few; CDR3: CASSLVGLTETQYF; DNA: TGTGCCAGCAGCTTAGTGGGCCTCACGGAGACCCAGTACTTC
D: TRBD1; J: TRBJ2-5; V: TRBV29-1; size: once; CDR3: CSTGQGVAETQYF; DNA: TGCAGCACCGGACAGGGGGTGGCTGAGACCCAGTACTTC
D: TRBD2; J: TRBJ2-7; V: TRBV11-1; size: NA; CDR3: CASSLGTSGLHEQYF; DNA: TGTGCCAGCAGCTTAGGTACTAGCGGTCTCCACGAGCAGTACTTC
D: NA; J: TRBJ1-2; V: TRBV20-1; size: many; CDR3: CSARDRTAGGYTF; DNA: TGCAGTGCTAGAGATCGGACAGCGGGGGGCTACACCTTC
D: NA; J: TRBJ2-5; V: TRBV20-1; size: many; CDR3: CSARTPGTPGTQYF; DNA: TGCAGTGCTCGAACCCCCGGGACACCAGGGACCCAGTACTTC
D: NA; J: TRBJ1-5; V: TRBV20-1; size: NA; CDR3: CSTDGNQPQHF; DNA: TGCAGCACGGACGGTAATCAGCCCCAGCATTTT
D: NA; J: TRBJ2-2; V: TRBV10-3; size: NA; CDR3: CAILTATGELFF; DNA: TGTGCCATCCTGACAGCCACCGGGGAGCTGTTTTTT
D: NA; J: TRBJ1-5; V: TRBV10-3; size: NA; CDR3: CARGTGEQPQHF; DNA: TGTGCTAGAGGAACGGGGGAACAGCCCCAGCATTTT
D: TRBD1; J: TRBJ2-7; V: TRBV7-6; size: few; CDR3: CASSDAGTGGSYEQYF; DNA: TGTGCCAGCAGCGACGCCGGGACAGGGGGATCCTACGAGCAGTACTTC
D: NA; J: TRBJ1-5; V: TRBV12-3/TRBV12-4; size: many; CDR3: CASSSLQGWNQPQHF; DNA: TGTGCCAGCAGTTCACTACAGGGTTGGAATCAGCCCCAGCATTTT
D: NA; J: TRBJ2-2; V: TRBV2; size: many; CDR3: CASSDQGIGELFF; DNA: TGTGCCAGCAGTGATCAGGGAATCGGGGAGCTGTTTTTT
D: NA; J: TRBJ1-5; V: TRBV4-3; size: NA; CDR3: CASSQYRDNQPQHF; DNA: TGCGCCAGCAGCCAGTACAGGGACAATCAGCCCCAGCATTTT
D: TRBD1; J: TRBJ1-2; V: TRBV25-1; size: once; CDR3: CASSSSSPAGTVNYGYTF; DNA: TGTGCCAGCAGCTCCTCTAGTCCGGCCGGGACAGTTAACTATGGCTACACCTTC
D: TRBD1; J: TRBJ1-5; V: TRBV9; size: NA; CDR3: CASSVNPGGGQPQHF; DNA: TGTGCCAGCAGCGTAAACCCAGGGGGCGGTCAGCCCCAGCATTTT
D: NA; J: TRBJ1-2; V: TRBV24-1; size: many; CDR3: CATSVTDSNYGYTF; DNA: TGTGCCACCAGTGTGACGGACTCAAACTATGGCTACACCTTC
D: NA; J: TRBJ1-1; V: TRBV29-1; size: once; CDR3: CSVEDAANTEAFF; DNA: TGCAGCGTTGAAGATGCGGCGAACACTGAAGCTTTCTTT
D: TRBD1; J: TRBJ1-2; V: TRBV7-6; size: many; CDR3: CASSLDRGRLHGYTF; DNA: TGTGCCAGCAGCTTAGATAGGGGGCGGCTTCATGGCTACACCTTC
D: TRBD1; J: TRBJ1-6; V: TRBV7-2; size: NA; CDR3: CASSPQGGHSPLHF; DNA: TGTGCCAGCAGTCCTCAGGGGGGTCATTCACCCCTCCACTTT
D: TRBD2; J: TRBJ2-7; V: TRBV5-6; size: many; CDR3: CASSFRLASEQYF; DNA: TGTGCCAGCAGCTTCCGACTAGCATCCGAGCAGTACTTC
D: NA; J: TRBJ1-1; V: TRBV12-3/TRBV12-4; size: many; CDR3: CASSFWLKSEAFF; DNA: TGTGCCAGCAGTTTTTGGCTCAAATCTGAAGCTTTCTTT
D: TRBD1; J: TRBJ1-1; V: TRBV2; size: few; CDR3: CASSPTGRGLMSTNTEAFF; DNA: TGTGCCAGCAGTCCGACGGGGAGGGGGCTGATGTCTACGAACACTGAAGCTTTCTTT
D: TRBD1; J: TRBJ2-2; V: TRBV7-6; size: NA; CDR3: CASSLWDREGELFF; DNA: TGTGCCAGCAGCTTATGGGACAGGGAGGGCGAGCTGTTTTTT
D: NA; J: TRBJ2-7; V: TRBV29-1; size: NA; CDR3: CSQDLSGGTFTYEQYF; DNA: TGCAGCCAAGACCTTTCAGGGGGGACCTTCACCTACGAGCAGTACTTC
D: NA; J: TRBJ2-7; V: TRBV20-1; size: few; CDR3: CSASKETRGLHEQYF; DNA: TGCAGTGCTAGTAAAGAGACCAGGGGCTTACACGAGCAGTACTTC
D: NA; J: TRBJ1-1; V: TRBV5-1; size: NA; CDR3: CASSLVFRGQNTEAFF; DNA: TGCGCCAGTAGCTTGGTTTTTAGGGGCCAGAACACTGAAGCTTTCTTT
D: NA; J: TRBJ2-6; V: TRBV25-1; size: NA; CDR3: CASSGSLSGANVLTF; DNA: TGTGCCAGCAGTGGTTCCCTCTCTGGGGCCAACGTCCTGACTTTC
D: TRBD2; J: TRBJ2-7; V: TRBV7-9; size: NA; CDR3: CASSHLTSGRAVYEQYF; DNA: TGTGCCAGCAGCCACCTAACTAGCGGGAGGGCCGTTTACGAGCAGTACTTC
D: TRBD2; J: TRBJ2-5; V: TRBV7-2; size: NA; CDR3: CASSTRLAGSPQETQYF; DNA: TGTGCCAGCAGCACCAGGCTAGCGGGCTCCCCCCAAGAGACCCAGTACTTC
D: NA; J: TRBJ1-5; V: TRBV7-9; size: many; CDR3: CASSSDRHNQPQHF; DNA: TGTGCCAGCAGCTCCGACAGACACAATCAGCCCCAGCATTTT
D: NA; J: TRBJ2-5; V: TRBV7-2; size: NA; CDR3: CASSVSSGGTGETQYF; DNA: TGTGCCAGCAGCGTATCCTCCGGGGGGACAGGAGAGACCCAGTACTTC